This T cell receptor beta chain was identified during a study of shared T cell receptors in the human thymus. V was pared by 4 bases and J by 4 bases, with 9 bases between. Germline assignment: CDR1 SGHRS and CDR2 YFSETQ. The CDR3 is 13 amino acids. Profiled with immunoSEQ multiplex PCR; TCRdb holds only in-frame clones, not every one. The sample has 700,000 or so clones; 80% to 90% are singletons. The same data also went into a second study, on human thymus T cells. In that study: Finnish infants who were healthy and having corrective surgery for congenital heart defects made up the donors. The source of the thymus tissue was resections taken during corrective heart surgery. Use of V and J genes seemed skewed within the thymic and blood repertoires.

The clonotype was recovered from a girl under two years old with a congenital heart defect. The chain joins TRBV5-1 to TRBJ2-1; D perhaps matches TRBD2 (6 bases). Sample: thymocytes. The chain's CDR3 is CASSAGTYNEQFF. In DNA, the CDR3 is TGCGCCAGCAGCGCCGGGACTTACAATGAGCAGTTCTTC.